This T cell receptor beta chain was captured by sequencing in a study of shared clonotypes between healthy human individuals. Sorted-subset replicate PCR reactions were performed with around 200 ng DNA, corresponding to 30,000 to 35,000 T cell genomes. TCRdb's table, derived via immunoSEQ multiplex PCR, lists solely in-frame clones and lacks some. This sample has approximately 2,000,000 clones, with 85% to 95% found just once. All donors qualified as healthy HIV-negative adults and had experienced no recent acute infections or vaccinations. Only Caucasian adults living in Nashville, Tennessee served as donors. From germline, CDR1 is SGHTA and CDR2 FQGNSA. The CDR3 has 14 amino acids. Trimming pared 2 bases from V and 1 base from J, leaving 6 bases between. Worth noting for this clone: Other DNA sequences in the same sample also yield this CDR3.

The rearrangement joins TRBV7-2 to TRBJ1-5; weak D call: TRBD1 (6 bases). The sequencing sample was made of naive CD4+ T cells from PBMCs. Described subset: CD45RA+ positively selected. This receptor was obtained from a man aged 18 to 30 in good health. Some clones in this sample may be carry-over from other donors' samples. CDR3 protein: CASSLQGSNQPQHF. DNA for the CDR3: TGTGCCAGCAGCTTACAGGGGAGCAATCAGCCCCAGCATTTT.